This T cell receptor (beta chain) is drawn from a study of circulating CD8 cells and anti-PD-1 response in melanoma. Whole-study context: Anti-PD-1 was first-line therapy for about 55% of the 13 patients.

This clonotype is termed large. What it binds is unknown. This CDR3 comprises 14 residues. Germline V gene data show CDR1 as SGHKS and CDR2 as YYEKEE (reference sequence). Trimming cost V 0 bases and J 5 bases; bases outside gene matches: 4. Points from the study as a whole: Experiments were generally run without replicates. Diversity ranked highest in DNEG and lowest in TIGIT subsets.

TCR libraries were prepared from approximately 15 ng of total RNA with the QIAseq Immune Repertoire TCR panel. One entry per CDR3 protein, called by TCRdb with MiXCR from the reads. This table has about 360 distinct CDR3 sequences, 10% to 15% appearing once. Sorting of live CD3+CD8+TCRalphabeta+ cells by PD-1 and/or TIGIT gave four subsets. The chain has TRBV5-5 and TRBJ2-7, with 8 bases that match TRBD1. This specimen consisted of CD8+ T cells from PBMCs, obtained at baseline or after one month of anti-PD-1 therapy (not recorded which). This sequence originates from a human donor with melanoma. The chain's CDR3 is CASSLEGQGHEQYF. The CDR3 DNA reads TGTGCCAGCAGCTTGGAAGGACAGGGCCACGAGCAGTACTTC.